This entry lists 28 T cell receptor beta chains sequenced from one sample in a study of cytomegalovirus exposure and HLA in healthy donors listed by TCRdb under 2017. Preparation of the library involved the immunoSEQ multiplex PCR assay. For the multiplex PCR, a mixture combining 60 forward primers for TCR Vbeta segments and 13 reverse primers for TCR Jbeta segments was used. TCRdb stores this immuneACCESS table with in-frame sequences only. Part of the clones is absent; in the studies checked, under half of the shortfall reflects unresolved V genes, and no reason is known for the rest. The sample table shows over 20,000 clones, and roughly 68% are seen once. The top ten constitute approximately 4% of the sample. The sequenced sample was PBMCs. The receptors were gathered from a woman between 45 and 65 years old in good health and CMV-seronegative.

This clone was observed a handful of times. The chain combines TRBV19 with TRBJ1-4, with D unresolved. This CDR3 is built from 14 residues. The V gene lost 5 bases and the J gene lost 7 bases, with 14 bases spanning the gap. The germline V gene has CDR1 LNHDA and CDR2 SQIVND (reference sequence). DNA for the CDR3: TGTGCCAGTAGTTCTCGGAGTGTTCGTGAAAAACTGTTTTTT. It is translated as CASSSRSVREKLFF.

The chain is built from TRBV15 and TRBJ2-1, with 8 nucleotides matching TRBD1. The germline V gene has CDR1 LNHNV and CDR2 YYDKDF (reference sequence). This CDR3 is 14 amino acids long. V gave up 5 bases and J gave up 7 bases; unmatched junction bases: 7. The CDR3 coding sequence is TGTGCCACCAGCCTCTCTGACAGGGGTAATGAGCAGTTCTTC. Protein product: CATSLSDRGNEQFF.

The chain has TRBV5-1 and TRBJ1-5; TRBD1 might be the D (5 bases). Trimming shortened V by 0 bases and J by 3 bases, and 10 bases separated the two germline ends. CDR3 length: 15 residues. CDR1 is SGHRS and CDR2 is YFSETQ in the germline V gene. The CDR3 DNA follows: TGCGCCAGCAGCTTGGGTGACAGCGACAATCAGCCCCAGCATTTT. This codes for CASSLGDSDNQPQHF.

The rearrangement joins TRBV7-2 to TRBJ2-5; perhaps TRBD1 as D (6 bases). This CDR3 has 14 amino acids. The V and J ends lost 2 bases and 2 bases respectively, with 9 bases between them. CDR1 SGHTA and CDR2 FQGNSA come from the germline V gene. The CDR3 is CASSLQGSQETQYF. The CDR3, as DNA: TGTGCCAGCAGCTTACAGGGGTCACAAGAGACCCAGTACTTC.

CDR3 residues: CASSSDGQGLETQYF. Written as DNA, the CDR3 is TGCGCCAGCAGCTCGGACGGTCAGGGGTTAGAGACCCAGTACTTC. The rearrangement joins TRBV5-1 to TRBJ2-5, with D possibly being TRBD1 (6 bases). V was trimmed by 3 bases and J by 4 bases, leaving 16 bases between them. This CDR3 has 15 residues. Germline CDR1 and CDR2: SGHRS and YFSETQ.

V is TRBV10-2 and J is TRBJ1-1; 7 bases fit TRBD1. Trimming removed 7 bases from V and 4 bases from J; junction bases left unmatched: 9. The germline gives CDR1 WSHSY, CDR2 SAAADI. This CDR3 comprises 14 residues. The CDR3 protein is CASKGSRGSTEAFF. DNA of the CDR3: TGCGCCAGCAAGGGAAGCAGGGGGAGCACTGAAGCTTTCTTT.

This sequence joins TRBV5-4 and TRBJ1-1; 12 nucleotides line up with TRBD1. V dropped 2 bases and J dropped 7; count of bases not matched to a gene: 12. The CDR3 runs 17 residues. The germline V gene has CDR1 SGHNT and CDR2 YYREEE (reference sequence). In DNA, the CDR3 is TGTGCCAGCAGCTTCAGGAGGGACAGGGGGCGCCTAAATGAAGCTTTCTTT. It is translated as CASSFRRDRGRLNEAFF.

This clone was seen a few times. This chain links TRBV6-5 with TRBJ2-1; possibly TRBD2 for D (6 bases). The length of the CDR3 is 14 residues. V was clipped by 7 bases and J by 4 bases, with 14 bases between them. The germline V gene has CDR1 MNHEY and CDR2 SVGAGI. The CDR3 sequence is CASTRGANYNEQFF. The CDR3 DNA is TGTGCCAGCACGCGGGGAGCTAATTACAATGAGCAGTTCTTC.

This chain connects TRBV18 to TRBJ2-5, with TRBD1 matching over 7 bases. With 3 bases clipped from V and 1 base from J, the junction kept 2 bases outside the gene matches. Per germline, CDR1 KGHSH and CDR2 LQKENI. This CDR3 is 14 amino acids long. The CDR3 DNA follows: TGTGCCAGCTCACCGGGACAGCCCCAAGAGACCCAGTACTTC. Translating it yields CASSPGQPQETQYF.

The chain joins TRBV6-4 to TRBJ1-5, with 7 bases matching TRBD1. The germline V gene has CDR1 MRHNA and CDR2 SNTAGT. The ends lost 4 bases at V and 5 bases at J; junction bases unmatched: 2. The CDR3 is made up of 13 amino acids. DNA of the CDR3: TGTGCCAGCAGTGTAGACAGGGATCAGCCCCAGCATTTT. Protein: CASSVDRDQPQHF.

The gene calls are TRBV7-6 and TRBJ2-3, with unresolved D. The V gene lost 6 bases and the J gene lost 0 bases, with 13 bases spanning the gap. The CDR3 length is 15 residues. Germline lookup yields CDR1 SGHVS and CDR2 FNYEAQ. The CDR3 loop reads CASSRQAQSTDTQYF. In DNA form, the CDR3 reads TGTGCCAGCAGTCGTCAAGCCCAAAGCACAGATACGCAGTATTTT.

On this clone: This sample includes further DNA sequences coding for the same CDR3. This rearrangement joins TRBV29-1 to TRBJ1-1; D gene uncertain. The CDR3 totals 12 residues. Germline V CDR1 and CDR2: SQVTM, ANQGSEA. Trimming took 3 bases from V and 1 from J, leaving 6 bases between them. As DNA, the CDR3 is TGCAGCGTTGATCGGGGGAACACTGAAGCTTTCTTT. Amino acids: CSVDRGNTEAFF.

CDR3 sequence reads: CASGRRDIGEKLFF. In DNA, the CDR3 is TGTGCCAGCGGGCGCCGGGACATAGGGGAAAAACTGTTTTTT. The V call is TRBV21-1, the J call TRBJ1-4; the tabulated D call, TRBD1, remains unverified against the DNA. TRBV21-1 is deemed a pseudogene. The CDR3 sequence is 14 residues long.

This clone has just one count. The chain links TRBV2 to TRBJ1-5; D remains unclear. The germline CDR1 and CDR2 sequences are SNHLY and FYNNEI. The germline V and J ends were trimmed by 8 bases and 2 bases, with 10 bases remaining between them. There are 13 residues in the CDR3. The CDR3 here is CASRGRGNQPQHF. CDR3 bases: TGTGCCAGCCGGGGAAGGGGCAATCAGCCCCAGCATTTT. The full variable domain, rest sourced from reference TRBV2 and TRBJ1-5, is EPEVTQTPSHQVTQMGQEVILRCVPISNHLYFYWYRQILGQKVEFLVSFYNNEISEKSEIFDDQFSVERPDGSNFTLKIRSTKLEDSAMYFCASRGRGNQPQHFGDGTRLSIL.

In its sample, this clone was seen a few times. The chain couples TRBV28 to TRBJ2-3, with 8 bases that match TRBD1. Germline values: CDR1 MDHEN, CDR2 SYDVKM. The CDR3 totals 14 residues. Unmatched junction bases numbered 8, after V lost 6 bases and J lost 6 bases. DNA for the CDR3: TGTGCCAGCAGAGGAGGACAGGGCCGCGATACGCAGTATTTT. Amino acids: CASRGGQGRDTQYF.

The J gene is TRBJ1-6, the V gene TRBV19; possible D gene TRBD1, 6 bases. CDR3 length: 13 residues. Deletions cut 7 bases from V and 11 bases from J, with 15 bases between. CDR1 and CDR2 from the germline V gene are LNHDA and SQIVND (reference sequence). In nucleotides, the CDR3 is TGTGCCAGTACCGACAGGTTTATGACACCCCTCCACTTT. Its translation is CASTDRFMTPLHF.

CDR3 sequence (DNA): TGTGCCAGCACAAGGTCCAGGACACACAATAGCAATCAGCCCCAGCATTTT. This codes for CASTRSRTHNSNQPQHF. J is TRBJ1-5 and V is TRBV21-1; the table's D call TRBD1 went unverified against the DNA. TRBV21-1 is assigned pseudogene status. The CDR3 runs 17 residues.

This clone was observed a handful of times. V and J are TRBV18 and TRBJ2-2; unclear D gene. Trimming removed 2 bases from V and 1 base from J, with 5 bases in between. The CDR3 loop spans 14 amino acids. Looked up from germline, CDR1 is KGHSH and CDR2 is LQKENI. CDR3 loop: CASSPVGNTGELFF. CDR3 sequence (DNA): TGTGCCAGCTCACCAGTCGGGAACACCGGGGAGCTGTTTTTT.

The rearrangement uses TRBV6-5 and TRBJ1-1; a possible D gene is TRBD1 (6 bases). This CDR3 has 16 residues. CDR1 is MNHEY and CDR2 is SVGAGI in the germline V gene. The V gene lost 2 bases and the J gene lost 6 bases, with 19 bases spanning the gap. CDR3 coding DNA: TGTGCCAGCAGTTACGTGGGGGCTCGGGTGGTTGCTGAAGCTTTCTTT. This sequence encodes CASSYVGARVVAEAFF.

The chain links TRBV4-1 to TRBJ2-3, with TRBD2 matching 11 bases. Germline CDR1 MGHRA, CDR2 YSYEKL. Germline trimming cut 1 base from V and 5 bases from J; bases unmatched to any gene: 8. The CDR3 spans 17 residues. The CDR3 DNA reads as TGCGCCAGCAGCCAAGGACCTAGCGGGGGGTATGGAGATACGCAGTATTTT. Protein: CASSQGPSGGYGDTQYF.

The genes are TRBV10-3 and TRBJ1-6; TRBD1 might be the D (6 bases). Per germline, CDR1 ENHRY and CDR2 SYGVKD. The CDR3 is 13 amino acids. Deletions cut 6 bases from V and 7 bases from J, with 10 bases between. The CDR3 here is CAISPDRNSPLHF. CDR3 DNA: TGTGCCATCAGCCCGGACAGAAATTCACCCCTCCACTTT.

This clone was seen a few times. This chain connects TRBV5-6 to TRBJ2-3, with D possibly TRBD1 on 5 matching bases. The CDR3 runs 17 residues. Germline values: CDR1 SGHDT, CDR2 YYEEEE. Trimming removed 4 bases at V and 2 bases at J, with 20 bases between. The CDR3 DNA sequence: TGTGCCAGCAGCGCCCCCGGTGAGGCAGGGCTCACAGATACGCAGTATTTT. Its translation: CASSAPGEAGLTDTQYF.

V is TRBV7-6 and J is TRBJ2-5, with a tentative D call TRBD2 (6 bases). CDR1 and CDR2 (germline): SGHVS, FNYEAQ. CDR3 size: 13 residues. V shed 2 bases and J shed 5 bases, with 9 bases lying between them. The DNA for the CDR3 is TGTGCCAGCAGCTTACGGGAGACGGAGACCCAGTACTTC. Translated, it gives CASSLRETETQYF.

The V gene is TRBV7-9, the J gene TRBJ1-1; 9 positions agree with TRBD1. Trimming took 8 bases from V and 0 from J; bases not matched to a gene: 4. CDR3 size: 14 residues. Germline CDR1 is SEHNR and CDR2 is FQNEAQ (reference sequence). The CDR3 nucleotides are TGTGCCAGCGGCACAGGGGGCCTGAACACTGAAGCTTTCTTT. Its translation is CASGTGGLNTEAFF. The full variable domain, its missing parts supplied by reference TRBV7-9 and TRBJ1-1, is DTGVSQNPRHKITKRGQNVTFRCDPISEHNRLYWYRQTLGQGPEFLTYFQNEAQLEKSRLLSDRFSAERPKGSFSTLEIQRTEQGDSAMYLCASGTGGLNTEAFFGQGTRLTVV.

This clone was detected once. The CDR3 DNA is TGCGCCAGCAGCTTGGGACTAGCGGGAACCAATGAGCAGTTCTTC. Its translation: CASSLGLAGTNEQFF. The chain links TRBV5-1 to TRBJ2-1; 11 nucleotides match TRBD2. The CDR3 length is 15 residues. CDR1 is SGHRS and CDR2 is YFSETQ in the germline V gene. The trim removed 0 bases at V and 6 bases at J, leaving 2 bases unmatched.

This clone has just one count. The CDR3 is CASSLRLAEETQYF. The CDR3 DNA reads TGTGCCAGCAGCTTACGGCTAGCGGAAGAGACCCAGTACTTC. The V gene is TRBV11-1, the J gene TRBJ2-5; the match to TRBD2 covers 7 bases. The junction had 3 bases not matched to a gene; V was cut back by 2 bases and J by 3 bases. Germline loops: CDR1 SGHAT, CDR2 FQDESV (reference sequence). The CDR3 is 14 amino acids.

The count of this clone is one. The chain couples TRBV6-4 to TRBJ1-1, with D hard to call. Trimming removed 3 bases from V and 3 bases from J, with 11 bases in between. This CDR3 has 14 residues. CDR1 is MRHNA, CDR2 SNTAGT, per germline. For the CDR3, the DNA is TGTGCCAGCAGTGAAAACAGTAAAGACACTGAAGCTTTCTTT. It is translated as CASSENSKDTEAFF.

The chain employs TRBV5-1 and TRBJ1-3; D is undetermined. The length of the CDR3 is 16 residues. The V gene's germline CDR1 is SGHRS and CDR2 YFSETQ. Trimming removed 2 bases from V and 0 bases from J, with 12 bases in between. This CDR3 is CASSLEPFSSGNTIYF. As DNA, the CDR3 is TGCGCCAGCAGCTTAGAACCTTTCAGCTCTGGAAACACCATATATTTT.